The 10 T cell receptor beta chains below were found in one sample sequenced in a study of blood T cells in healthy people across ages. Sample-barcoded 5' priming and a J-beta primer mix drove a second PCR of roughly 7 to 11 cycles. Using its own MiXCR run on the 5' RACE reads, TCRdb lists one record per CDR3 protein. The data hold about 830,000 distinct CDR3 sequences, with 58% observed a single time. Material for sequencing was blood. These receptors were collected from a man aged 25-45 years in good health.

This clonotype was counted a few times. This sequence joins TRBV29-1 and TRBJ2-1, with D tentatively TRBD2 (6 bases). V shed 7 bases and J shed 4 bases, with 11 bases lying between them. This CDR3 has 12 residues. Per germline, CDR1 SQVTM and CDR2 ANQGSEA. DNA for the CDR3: TGCAGCGGTATAAGCGGGTACAATGAGCAGTTCTTC. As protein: CSGISGYNEQFF.

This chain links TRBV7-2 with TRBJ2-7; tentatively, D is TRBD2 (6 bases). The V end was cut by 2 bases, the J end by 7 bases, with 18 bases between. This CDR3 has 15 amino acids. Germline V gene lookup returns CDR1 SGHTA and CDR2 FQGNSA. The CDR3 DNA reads TGTGCCAGCAGCTTACTTGGAGGGGATAAAAATGAGCAGTACTTC. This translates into CASSLLGGDKNEQYF.

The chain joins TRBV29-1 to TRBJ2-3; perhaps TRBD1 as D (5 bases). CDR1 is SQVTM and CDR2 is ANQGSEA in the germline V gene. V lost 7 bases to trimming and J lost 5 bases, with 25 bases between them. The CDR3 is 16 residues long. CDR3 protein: CSALTHPTDNVDTQYF. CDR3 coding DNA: TGCAGCGCCCTCACACACCCGACAGACAATGTAGATACGCAGTATTTT.

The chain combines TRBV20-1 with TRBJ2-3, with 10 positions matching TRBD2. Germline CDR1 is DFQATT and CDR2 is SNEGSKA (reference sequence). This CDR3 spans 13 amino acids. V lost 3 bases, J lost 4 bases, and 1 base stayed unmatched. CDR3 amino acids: CSASTSGADTQYF. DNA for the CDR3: TGCAGTGCTAGTACTAGCGGGGCAGATACGCAGTATTTT.

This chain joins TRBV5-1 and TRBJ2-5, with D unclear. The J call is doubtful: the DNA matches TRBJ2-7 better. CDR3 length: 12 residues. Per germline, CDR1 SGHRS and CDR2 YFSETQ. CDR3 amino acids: CASSLGLDEQYF. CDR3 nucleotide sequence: TGCGCCAGCAGCTTGGGTTTGGACGAGCAGTACTTC.

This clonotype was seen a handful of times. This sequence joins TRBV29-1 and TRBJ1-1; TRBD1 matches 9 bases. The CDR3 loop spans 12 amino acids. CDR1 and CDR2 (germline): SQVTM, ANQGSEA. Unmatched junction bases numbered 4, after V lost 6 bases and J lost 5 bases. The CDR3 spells CSVQGARTEAFF. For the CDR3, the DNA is TGCAGCGTACAGGGGGCAAGGACTGAAGCTTTCTTT.

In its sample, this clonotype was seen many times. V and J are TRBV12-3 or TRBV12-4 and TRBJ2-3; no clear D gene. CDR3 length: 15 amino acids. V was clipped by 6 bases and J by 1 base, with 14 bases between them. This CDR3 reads CASSRPTDGTDTQYF. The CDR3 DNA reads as TGTGCCAGCAGCCGCCCGACTGACGGCACAGATACGCAGTATTTT.

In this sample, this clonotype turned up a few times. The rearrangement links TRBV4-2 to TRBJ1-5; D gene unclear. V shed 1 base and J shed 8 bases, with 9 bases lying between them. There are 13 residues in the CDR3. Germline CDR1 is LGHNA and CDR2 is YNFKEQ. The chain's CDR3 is CASSQGRVEPQHF. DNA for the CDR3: TGTGCCAGCAGCCAAGGTCGAGTTGAGCCCCAGCATTTT.

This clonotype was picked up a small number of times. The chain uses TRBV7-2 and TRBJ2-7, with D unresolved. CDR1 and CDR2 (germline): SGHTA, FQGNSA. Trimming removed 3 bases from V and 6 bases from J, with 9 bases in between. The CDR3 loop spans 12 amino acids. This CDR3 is CASSFSIGEQYF. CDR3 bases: TGTGCCAGCAGCTTCTCTATCGGCGAGCAGTACTTC.

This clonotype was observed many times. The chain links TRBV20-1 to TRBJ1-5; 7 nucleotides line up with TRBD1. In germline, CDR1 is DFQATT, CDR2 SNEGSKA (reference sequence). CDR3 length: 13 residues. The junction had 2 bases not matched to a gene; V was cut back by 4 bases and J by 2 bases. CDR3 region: CSAIGQGNQPQHF. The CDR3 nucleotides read TGCAGTGCTATCGGACAGGGCAATCAGCCCCAGCATTTT.